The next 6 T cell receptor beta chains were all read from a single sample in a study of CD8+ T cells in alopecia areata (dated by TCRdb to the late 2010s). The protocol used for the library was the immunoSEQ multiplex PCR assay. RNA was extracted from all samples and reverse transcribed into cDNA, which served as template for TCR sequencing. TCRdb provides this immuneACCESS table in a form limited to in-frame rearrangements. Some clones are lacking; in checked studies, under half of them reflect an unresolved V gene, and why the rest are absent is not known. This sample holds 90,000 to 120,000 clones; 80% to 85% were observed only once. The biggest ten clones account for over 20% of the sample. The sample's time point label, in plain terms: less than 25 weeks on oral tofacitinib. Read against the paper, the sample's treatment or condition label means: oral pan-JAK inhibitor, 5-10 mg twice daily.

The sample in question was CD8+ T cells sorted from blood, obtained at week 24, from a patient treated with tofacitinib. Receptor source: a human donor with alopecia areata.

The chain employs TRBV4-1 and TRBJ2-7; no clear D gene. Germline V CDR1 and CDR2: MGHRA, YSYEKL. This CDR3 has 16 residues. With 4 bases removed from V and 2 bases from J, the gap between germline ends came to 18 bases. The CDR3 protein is CASSPASGAPTYEQYF. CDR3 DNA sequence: TGCGCCAGCAGCCCAGCCTCCGGCGCGCCAACCTACGAGCAGTACTTC.

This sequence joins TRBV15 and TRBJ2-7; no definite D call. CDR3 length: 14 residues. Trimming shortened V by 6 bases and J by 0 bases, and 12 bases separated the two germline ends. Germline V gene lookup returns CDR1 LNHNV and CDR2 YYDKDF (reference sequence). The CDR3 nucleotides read TGTGCCACCAGGGGCAGAAGGAGCTCCTACGAGCAGTACTTC. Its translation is CATRGRRSSYEQYF. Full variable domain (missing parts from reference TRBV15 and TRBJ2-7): DAMVIQNPRYQVTQFGKPVTLSCSQTLNHNVMYWYQQKSSQAPKLLFHYYDKDFNNEADTPDNFQSRRPNTSFCFLDIRSPGLGDTAMYLCATRGRRSSYEQYFGPGTRLTVT.

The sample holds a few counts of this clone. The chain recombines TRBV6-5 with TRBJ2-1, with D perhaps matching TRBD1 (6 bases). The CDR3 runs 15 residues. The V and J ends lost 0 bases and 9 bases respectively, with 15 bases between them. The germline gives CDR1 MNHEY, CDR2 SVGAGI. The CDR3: CASSYSMGAPGEQFF. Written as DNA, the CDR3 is TGTGCCAGCAGTTACTCGATGGGGGCACCCGGTGAGCAGTTCTTC.

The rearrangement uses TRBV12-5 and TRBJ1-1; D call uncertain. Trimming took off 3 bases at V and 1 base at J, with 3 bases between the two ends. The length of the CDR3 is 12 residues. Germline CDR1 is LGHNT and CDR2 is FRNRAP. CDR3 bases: TGTGCTAGTGGTTTTGGGAACACTGAAGCTTTCTTT. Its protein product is CASGFGNTEAFF. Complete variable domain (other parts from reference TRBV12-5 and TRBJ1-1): DARVTQTPRHKVTEMGQEVTMRCQPILGHNTVFWYRQTMMQGLELLAYFRNRAPLDDSGMPKDRFSAEMPDATLATLKIQPSEPRDSAVYFCASGFGNTEAFFGQGTRLTVV.

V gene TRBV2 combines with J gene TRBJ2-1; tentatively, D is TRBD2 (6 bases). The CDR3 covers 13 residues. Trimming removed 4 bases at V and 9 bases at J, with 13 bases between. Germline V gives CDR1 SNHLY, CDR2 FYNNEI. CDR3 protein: CASSAGLYGEQFF. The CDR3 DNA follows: TGTGCCAGCAGTGCAGGACTATATGGTGAGCAGTTCTTC.

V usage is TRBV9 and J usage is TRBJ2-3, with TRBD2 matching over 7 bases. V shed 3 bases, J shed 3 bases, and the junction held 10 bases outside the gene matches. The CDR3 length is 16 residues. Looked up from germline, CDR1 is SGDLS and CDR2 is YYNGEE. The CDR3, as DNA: TGTGCCAGCAGCGCCGCCGGGACTATTGAAACAGATACGCAGTATTTT. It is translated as CASSAAGTIETDTQYF.